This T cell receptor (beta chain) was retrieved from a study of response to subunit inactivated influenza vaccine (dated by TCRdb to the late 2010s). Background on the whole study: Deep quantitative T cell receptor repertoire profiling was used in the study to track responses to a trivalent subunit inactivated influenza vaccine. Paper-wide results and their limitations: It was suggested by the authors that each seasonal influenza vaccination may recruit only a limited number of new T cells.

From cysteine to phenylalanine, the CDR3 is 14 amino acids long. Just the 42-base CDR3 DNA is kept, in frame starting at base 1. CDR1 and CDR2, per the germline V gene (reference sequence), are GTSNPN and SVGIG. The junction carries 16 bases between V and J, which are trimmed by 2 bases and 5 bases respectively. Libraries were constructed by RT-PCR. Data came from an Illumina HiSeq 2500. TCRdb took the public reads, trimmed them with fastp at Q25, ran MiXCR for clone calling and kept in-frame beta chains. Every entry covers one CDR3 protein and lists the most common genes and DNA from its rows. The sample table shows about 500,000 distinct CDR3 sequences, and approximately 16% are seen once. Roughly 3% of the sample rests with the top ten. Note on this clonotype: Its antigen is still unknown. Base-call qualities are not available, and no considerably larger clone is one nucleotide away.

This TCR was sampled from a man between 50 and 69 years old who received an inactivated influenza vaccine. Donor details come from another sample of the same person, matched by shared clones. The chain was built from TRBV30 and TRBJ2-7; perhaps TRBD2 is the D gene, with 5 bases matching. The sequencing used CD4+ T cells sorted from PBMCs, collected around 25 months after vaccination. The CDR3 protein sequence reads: CAWSHAYPSHEQYF. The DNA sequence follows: TGTGCCTGGAGTCATGCCTATCCTAGCCACGAGCAGTACTTC.